This TCR beta chain was captured in a study of blood T cell repertoires in COVID-19. Overall study context: T cells, B-cell-depleted T cells, or PBMCs provided the cDNA or gDNA that served as material.

In the authors' workflow: Amplification of reference gene primers was used by the study to estimate nucleated cell counts. Only in-frame clones appear in the TCRdb table, and some are missing; sequencing was by immunoSEQ multiplex PCR. The V and J calls and clone size were taken over from that table, and D and trimming were inferred from the DNA. The repertoire holds 150,000 to 200,000 clones, with about 83% as singletons. The CDR3 covers 14 residues. Germline CDR1 and CDR2: SGHRS and YFSETQ. The V end was cut by 5 bases, the J end by 2 bases, with 10 bases between. The rearrangement uses TRBV5-1 and TRBJ1-4; D uncertain. The receptor comes from a human donor in a cohort sampled during active COVID-19. The sample consisted of peripheral blood. The CDR3 DNA sequence: TGCGCCAGCAGTCAGATCGGGACTAATGAAAAACTGTTTTTT. It yields the protein CASSQIGTNEKLFF.